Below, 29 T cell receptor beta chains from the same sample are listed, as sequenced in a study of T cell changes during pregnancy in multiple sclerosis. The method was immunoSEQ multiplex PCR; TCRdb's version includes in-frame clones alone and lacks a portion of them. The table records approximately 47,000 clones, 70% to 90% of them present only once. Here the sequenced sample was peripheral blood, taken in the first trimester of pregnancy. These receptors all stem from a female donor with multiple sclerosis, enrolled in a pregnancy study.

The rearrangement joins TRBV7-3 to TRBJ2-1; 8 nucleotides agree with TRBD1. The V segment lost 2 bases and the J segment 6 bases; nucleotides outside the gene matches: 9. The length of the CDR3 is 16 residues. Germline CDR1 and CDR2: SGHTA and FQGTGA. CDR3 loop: CASSLGSRGRSNEQFF. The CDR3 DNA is TGTGCCAGCAGCTTAGGTAGCAGGGGGCGTTCCAATGAGCAGTTCTTC.

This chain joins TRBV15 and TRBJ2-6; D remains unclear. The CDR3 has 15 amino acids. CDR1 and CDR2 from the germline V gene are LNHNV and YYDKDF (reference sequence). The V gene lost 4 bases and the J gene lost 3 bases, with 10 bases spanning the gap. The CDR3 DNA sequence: TGTGCCACCAGCAACCCTTCGGGTGGGGCCAACGTCCTGACTTTC. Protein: CATSNPSGGANVLTF.

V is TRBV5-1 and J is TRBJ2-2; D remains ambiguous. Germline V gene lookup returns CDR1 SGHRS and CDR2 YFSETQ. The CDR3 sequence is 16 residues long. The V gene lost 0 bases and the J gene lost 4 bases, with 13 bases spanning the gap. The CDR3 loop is CASSLDPVVGTGELFF. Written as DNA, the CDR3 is TGCGCCAGCAGCTTGGACCCGGTCGTTGGCACCGGGGAGCTGTTTTTT.

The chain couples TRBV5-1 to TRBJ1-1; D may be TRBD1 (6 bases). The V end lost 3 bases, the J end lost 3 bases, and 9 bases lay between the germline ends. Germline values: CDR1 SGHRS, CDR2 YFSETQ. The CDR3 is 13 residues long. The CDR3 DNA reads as TGCGCCAGCAGCTGGAACAGGGACACTGAAGCTTTCTTT. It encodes CASSWNRDTEAFF.

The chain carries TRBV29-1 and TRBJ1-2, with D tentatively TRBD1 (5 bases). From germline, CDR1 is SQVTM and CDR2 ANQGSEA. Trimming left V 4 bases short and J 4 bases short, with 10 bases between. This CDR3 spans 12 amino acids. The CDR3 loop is CSVGQGLYGYTF. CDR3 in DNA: TGCAGCGTTGGTCAGGGTCTCTATGGCTACACCTTC.

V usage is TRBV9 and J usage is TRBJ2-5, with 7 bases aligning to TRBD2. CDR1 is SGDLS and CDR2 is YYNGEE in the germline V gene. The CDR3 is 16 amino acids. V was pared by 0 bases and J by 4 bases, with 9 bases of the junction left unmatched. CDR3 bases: TGTGCCAGCAGCGTAGGGAGCGGGGCCGTGGGAGAGACCCAGTACTTC. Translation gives CASSVGSGAVGETQYF.

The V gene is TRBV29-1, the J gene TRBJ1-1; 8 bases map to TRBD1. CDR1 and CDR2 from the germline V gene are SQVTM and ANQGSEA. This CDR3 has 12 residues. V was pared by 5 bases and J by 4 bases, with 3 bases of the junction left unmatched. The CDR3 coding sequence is TGCAGCGTTTCAGGGGGCGGCACTGAAGCTTTCTTT. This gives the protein CSVSGGGTEAFF.

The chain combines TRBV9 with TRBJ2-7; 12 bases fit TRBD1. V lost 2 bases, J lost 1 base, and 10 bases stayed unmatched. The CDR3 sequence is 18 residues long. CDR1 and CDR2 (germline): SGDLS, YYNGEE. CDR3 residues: CASSVLPRDRGLSYEQYF. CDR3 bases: TGTGCCAGCAGCGTTCTTCCGAGGGACAGGGGGCTATCCTACGAGCAGTACTTC.

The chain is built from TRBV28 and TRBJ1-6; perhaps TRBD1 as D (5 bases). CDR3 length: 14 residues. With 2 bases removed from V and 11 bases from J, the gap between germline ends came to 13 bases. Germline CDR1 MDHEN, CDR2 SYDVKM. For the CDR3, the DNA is TGTGCCAGCAGTTTAGGCACTTCAGGGACACCCCTCCACTTT. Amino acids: CASSLGTSGTPLHF.

This CDR3 reads CASSRQGGPYNEQFF. In DNA, the CDR3 is TGTGCCAGCAGTAGACAGGGGGGTCCTTACAATGAGCAGTTCTTC. The V call is TRBV27, the J call TRBJ2-1; 9 bases align to TRBD1. The V and J ends lost 5 bases and 4 bases, in that order; junction bases with no gene match: 6. Germline-derived CDR1 and CDR2 are MNHEY and SMNVEV (reference sequence). The CDR3 contains 15 residues.

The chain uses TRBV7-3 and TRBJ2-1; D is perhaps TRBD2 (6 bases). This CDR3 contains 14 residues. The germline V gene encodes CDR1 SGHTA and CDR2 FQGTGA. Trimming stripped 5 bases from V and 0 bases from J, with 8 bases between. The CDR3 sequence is CASSPTSSYNEQFF. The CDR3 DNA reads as TGTGCCAGCAGCCCGACTAGCTCCTACAATGAGCAGTTCTTC.

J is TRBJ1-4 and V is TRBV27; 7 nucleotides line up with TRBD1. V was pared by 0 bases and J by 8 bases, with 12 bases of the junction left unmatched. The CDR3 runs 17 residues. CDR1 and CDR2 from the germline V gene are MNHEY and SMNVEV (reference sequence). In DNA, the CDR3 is TGTGCCAGCAGTTTATCGTTGGCGGCAGGGGGTCGCGAAAAACTGTTTTTT. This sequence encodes CASSLSLAAGGREKLFF.

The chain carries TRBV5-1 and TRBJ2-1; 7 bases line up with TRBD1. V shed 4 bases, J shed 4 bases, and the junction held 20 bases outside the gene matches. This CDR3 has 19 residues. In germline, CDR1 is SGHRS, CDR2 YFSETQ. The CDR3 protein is CASSQNLGGRTIRYNEQFF. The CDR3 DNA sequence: TGCGCCAGCAGCCAAAACCTAGGGGGCCGCACTATTCGGTACAATGAGCAGTTCTTC.

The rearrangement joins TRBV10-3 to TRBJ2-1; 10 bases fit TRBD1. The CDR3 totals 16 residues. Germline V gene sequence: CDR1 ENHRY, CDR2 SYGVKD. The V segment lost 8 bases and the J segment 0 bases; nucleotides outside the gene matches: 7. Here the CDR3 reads CAIRDRGLSSYNEQFF. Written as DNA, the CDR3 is TGTGCCATCCGGGACAGGGGCCTGAGCTCCTACAATGAGCAGTTCTTC.

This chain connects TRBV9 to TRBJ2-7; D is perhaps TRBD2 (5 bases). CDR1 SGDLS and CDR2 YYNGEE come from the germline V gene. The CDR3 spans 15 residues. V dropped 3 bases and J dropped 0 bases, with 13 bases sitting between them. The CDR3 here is CASSARAEVSYEQYF. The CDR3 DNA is TGTGCCAGCAGCGCAAGGGCGGAGGTCTCCTACGAGCAGTACTTC.

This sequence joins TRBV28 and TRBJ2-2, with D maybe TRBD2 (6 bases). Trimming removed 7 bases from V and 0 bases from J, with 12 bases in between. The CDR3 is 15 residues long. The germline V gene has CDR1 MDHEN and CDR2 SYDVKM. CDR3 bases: TGTGCCAGCACCTCGGAGGGAGCGAACACCGGGGAGCTGTTTTTT. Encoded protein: CASTSEGANTGELFF. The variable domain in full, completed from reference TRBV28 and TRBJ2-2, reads DVKVTQSSRYLVKRTGEKVFLECVQDMDHENMFWYRQDPGLGLRLIYFSYDVKMKEKGDIPEGYSVSREKKERFSLILESASTNQTSMYLCASTSEGANTGELFFGEGSRLTVL.

In DNA form, the CDR3 reads TGTGCCTGGAGTCTTACAGGGGGGGGATCCTATAATTCACCCCTCCACTTT. Its translation is CAWSLTGGGSYNSPLHF. The chain has TRBV30 and TRBJ1-6; 8 bases are a match to TRBD1. Germline assignment: CDR1 GTSNPN and CDR2 SVGIG (reference sequence). The ends lost 2 bases at V and 1 base at J; junction bases unmatched: 7. The length of the CDR3 is 17 residues.

The CDR3 DNA reads as TGTGCCTGGAGTTCTACGGGGAGGGTTGAAGCTTTCTTT. As protein: CAWSSTGRVEAFF. J is TRBJ1-1 and V is TRBV30; no clear D gene. V lost 2 bases and J 7 bases, leaving 14 bases between the germline ends. This CDR3 contains 13 residues. Germline values: CDR1 GTSNPN, CDR2 SVGIG (reference sequence).

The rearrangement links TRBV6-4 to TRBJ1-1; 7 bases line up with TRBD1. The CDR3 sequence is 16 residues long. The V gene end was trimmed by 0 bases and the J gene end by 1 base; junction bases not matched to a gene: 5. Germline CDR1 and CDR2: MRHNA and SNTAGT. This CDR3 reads CASSDSFGDRNTEAFF. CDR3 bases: TGTGCCAGCAGTGACTCGTTTGGGGACAGGAACACTGAAGCTTTCTTT.

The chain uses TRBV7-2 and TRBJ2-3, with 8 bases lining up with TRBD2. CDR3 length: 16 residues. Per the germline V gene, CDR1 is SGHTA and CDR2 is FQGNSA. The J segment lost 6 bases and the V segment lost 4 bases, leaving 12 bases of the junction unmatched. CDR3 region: CASSSRQVAGFDTQYF. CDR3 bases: TGTGCCAGCAGCTCCCGGCAGGTAGCGGGGTTCGATACGCAGTATTTT. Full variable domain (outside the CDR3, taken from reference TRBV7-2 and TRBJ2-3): GAGVSQSPSNKVTEKGKDVELRCDPISGHTALYWYRQSLGQGLEFLIYFQGNSAPDKSGLPSDRFSAERTGGSVSTLTIQRTQQEDSAVYLCASSSRQVAGFDTQYFGPGTRLTVL.

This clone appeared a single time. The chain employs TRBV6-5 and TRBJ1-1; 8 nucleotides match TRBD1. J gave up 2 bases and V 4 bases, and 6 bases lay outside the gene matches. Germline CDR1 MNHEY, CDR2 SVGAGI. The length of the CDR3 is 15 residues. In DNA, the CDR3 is TGTGCCAGCAGTTCCTACGGGACAGGCAACACTGAAGCTTTCTTT. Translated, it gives CASSSYGTGNTEAFF.

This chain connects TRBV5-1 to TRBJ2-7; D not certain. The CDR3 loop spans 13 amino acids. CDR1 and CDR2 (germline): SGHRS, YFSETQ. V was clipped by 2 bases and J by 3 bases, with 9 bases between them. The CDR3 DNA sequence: TGCGCCAGCAGCTTAAACAGCTTCTACGAGCAGTACTTC. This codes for CASSLNSFYEQYF.

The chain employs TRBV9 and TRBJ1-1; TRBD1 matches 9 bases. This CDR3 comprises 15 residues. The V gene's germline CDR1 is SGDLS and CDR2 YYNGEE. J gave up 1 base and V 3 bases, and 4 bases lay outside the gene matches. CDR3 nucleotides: TGTGCCAGCAGCGCCCGGGACAGGGCGAACACTGAAGCTTTCTTT. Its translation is CASSARDRANTEAFF.

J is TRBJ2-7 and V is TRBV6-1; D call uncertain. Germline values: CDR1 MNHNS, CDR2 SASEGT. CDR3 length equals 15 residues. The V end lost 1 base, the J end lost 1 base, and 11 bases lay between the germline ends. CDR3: CASSEGAGISYEQYF. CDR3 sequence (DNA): TGTGCCAGCAGTGAAGGGGCAGGAATTTCCTACGAGCAGTACTTC.

In DNA, the CDR3 is TGTGCCAGTAGGTTGAGTAAGAACACAGATACGCAGTATTTT. This sequence encodes CASRLSKNTDTQYF. The chain uses TRBV19 and TRBJ2-3, with D unresolved. The V gene lost 6 bases and the J gene lost 2 bases, with 12 bases spanning the gap. The V gene's germline CDR1 is LNHDA and CDR2 SQIVND (reference sequence). This CDR3 is built from 14 residues.

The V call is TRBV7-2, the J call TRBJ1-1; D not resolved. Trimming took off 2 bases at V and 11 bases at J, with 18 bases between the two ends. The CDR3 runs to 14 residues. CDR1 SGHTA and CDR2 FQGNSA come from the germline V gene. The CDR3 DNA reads TGTGCCAGCAGCTTAATTTGGGTGGAGGGTGGGGCTTTCTTT. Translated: CASSLIWVEGGAFF.

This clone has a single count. The CDR3 reads CASSLTDPYEGYTF. The CDR3 coding sequence is TGTGCCAGCAGTTTGACAGATCCTTATGAGGGCTACACCTTC. The chain employs TRBV28 and TRBJ1-2, with a weak D call TRBD1 (5 bases). This CDR3 spans 14 amino acids. V lost 3 bases and J lost 8, with 16 bases in between. In germline, CDR1 is MDHEN, CDR2 SYDVKM.

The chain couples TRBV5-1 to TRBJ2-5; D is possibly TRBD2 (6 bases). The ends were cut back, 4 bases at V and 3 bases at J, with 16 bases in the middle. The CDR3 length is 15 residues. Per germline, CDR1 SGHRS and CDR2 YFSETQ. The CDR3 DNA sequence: TGCGCCAGCAGCCAGCAGGGAGGTTTTGAAGAGACCCAGTACTTC. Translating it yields CASSQQGGFEETQYF.

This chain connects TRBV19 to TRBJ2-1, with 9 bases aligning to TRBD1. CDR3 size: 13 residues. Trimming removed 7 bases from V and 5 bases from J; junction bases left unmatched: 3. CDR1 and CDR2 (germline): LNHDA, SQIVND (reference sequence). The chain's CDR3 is CASTDRGNNEQFF. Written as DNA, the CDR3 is TGTGCCAGTACTGACAGGGGGAACAATGAGCAGTTCTTC.